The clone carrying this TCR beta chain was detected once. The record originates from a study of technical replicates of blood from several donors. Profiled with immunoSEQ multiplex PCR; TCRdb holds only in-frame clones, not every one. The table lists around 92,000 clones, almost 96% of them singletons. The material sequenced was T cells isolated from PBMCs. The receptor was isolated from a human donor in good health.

DNA of the CDR3: TGCGCCAGCAGCTCCCCGTCTAGCGGGGGGACATCCACAGATACGCAGTATTTT. It translates to CASSSPSSGGTSTDTQYF. The chain carries TRBV5-1 and TRBJ2-3; 11 nucleotides agree with TRBD2. The junction had 11 bases not matched to a gene; V was cut back by 3 bases and J by 2 bases. CDR1 and CDR2 (germline): SGHRS, YFSETQ. This CDR3 contains 18 residues. Based on the CDR3 plus reference TRBV5-1 and TRBJ2-3, the full variable domain is KAGVTQTPRYLIKTRGQQVTLSCSPISGHRSVSWYQQTPGQGLQFLFEYFSETQRNKGNFPGRFSGRQFSNSRSEMNVSTLELGDSALYLCASSSPSSGGTSTDTQYFGPGTRLTVL.